This TCR beta chain derives from a study of T cell responses to AZD1222 COVID-19 vaccine. Here immunoSEQ multiplex PCR was the method, and the copy in TCRdb shows in-frame clones only, minus some. The sample shows approximately 42,000 clones, about 87% of them seen only once. Germline assignment: CDR1 MNHEY and CDR2 SVGAGI. V was shortened by 4 bases and J by 6 bases, with 9 bases between the two germline ends. The CDR3 is 13 amino acids. This chain links TRBV6-5 with TRBJ2-2; the D gene is possibly TRBD1 (5 bases). This specimen was peripheral blood, taken 28 days after the second AZD1222 dose. The sequence was obtained from an adult who received the AZD1222 COVID-19 vaccine. This chain's CDR3 is CASSLGHPGELFF. CDR3 sequence (DNA): TGTGCCAGCAGTTTAGGACATCCCGGGGAGCTGTTTTTT.